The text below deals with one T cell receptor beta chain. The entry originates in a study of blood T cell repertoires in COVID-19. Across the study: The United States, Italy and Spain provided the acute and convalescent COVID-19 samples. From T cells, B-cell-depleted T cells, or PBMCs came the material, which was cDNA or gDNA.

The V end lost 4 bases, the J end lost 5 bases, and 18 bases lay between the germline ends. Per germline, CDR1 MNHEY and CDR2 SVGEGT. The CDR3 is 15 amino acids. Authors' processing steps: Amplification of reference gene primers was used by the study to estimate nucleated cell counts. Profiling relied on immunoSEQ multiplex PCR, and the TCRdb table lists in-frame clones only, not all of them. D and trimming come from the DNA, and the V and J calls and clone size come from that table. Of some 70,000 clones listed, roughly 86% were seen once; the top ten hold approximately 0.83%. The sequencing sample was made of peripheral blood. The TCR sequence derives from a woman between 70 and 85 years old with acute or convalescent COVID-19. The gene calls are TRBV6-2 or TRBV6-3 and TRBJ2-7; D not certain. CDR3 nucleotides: TGTGCCAGCAGTTCCACCCTTCCGACGGCGGACGAGCAGTACTTC. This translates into CASSSTLPTADEQYF.